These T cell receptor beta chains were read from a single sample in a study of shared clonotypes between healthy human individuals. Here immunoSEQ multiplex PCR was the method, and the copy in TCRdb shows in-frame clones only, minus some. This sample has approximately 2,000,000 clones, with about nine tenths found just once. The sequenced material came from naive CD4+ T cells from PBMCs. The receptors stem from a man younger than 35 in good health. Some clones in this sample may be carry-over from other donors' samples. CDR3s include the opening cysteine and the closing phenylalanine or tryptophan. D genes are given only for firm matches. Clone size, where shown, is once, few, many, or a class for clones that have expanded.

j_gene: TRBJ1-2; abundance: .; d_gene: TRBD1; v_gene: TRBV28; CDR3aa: CASRTGGRGYTF; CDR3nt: TGTGCCAGCAGGACAGGGGGCAGGGGCTACACCTTC
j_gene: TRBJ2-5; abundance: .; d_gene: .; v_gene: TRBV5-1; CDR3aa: CASSPGLLRGEETQYF; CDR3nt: TGCGCCAGCAGCCCTGGACTGTTGAGGGGGGAAGAGACCCAGTACTTC
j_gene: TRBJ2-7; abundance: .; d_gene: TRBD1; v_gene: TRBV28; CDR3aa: CASRRRDRGEEQYF; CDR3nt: TGTGCCAGCAGGCGAAGGGACAGGGGGGAAGAGCAGTACTTC
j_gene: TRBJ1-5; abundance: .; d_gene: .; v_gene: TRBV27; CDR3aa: CASSLNRAQPQHF; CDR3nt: TGTGCCAGCAGTTTGAACAGGGCTCAGCCCCAGCATTTT
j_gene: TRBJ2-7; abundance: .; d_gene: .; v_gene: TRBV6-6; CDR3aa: CASSYNRGYEQYF; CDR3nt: TGTGCCAGCAGTTACAATAGGGGCTACGAGCAGTACTTC
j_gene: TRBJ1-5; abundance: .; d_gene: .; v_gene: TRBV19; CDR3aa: CASRDGSNQPQHF; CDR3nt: TGTGCCAGTAGGGACGGGAGCAATCAGCCCCAGCATTTT
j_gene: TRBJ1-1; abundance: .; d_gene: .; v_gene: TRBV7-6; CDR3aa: CASSLLGGNTEAFF; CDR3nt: TGTGCCAGCAGCTTACTAGGGGGGAACACTGAAGCTTTCTTT
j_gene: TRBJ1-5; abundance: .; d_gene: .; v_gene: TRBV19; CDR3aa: CASSITGPGEPQHF; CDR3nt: TGTGCCAGTAGTATTACTGGACCGGGGGAGCCCCAGCATTTT
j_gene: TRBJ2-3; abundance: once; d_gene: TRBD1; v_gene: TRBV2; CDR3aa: CASSGQGEADTQYF; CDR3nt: TGTGCCAGCAGTGGCCAGGGGGAAGCTGATACGCAGTATTTT
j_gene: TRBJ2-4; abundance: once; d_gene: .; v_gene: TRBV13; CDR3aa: CASSSTLGAPAFF; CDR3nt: TGTGCCAGCAGTTCTACCCTCGGGGCTCCAGCCTTCTTC
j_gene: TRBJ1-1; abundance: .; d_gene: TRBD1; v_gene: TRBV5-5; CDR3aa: CASSLVPSGTVEAFF; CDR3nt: TGTGCCAGCAGCTTGGTCCCCTCAGGGACAGTTGAAGCTTTCTTT
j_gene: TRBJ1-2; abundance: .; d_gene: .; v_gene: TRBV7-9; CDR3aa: CASSSREGSGYTF; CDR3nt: TGTGCCAGCAGCTCAAGGGAGGGAAGTGGCTACACCTTC
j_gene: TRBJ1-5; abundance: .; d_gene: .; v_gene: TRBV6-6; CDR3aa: CASSYRGGGGNQPQHF; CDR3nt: TGTGCCAGCAGTTACCGGGGAGGAGGAGGCAATCAGCCCCAGCATTTT
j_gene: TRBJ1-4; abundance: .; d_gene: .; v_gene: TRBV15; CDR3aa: CATSKIKGGNEKLFF; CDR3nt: TGTGCCACCAGCAAAATAAAAGGGGGTAATGAAAAACTGTTTTTT
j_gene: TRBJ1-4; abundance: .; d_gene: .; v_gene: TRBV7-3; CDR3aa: CASSLNGGEKLFF; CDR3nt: TGTGCCAGCAGCTTAAATGGGGGTGAAAAACTGTTTTTT
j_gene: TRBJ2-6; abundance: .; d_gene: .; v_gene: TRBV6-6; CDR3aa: CASRETASSGANVLTF; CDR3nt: TGTGCCAGCAGAGAGACAGCGAGCTCTGGGGCCAACGTCCTGACTTTC
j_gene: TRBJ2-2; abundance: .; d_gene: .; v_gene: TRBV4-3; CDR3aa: CASSQEVTAGELFF; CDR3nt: TGCGCCAGCAGCCAAGAAGTGACAGCCGGGGAGCTGTTTTTT
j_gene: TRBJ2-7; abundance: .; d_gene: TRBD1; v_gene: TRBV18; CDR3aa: CASSPQGSSYEQYF; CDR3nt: TGTGCCAGCTCCCCACAGGGGAGCTCCTACGAGCAGTACTTC
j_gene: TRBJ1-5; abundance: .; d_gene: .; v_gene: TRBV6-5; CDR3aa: CASTSGLNSNQPQHF; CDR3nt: TGTGCCAGCACCTCGGGACTGAATAGCAATCAGCCCCAGCATTTT
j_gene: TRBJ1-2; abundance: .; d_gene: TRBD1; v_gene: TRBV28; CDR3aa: CASSFYSGQGGGYTF; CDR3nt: TGTGCCAGCAGTTTTTATTCCGGACAGGGGGGTGGCTACACCTTC
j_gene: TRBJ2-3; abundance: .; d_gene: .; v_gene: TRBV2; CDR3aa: CASSRREGSTDTQYF; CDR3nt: TGTGCCAGCAGCCGAAGAGAGGGGAGCACAGATACGCAGTATTTT
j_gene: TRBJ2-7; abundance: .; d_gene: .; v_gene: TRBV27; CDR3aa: CASSLVGQAYEQYF; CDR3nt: TGTGCCAGCAGTTTAGTGGGACAAGCCTACGAGCAGTACTTC
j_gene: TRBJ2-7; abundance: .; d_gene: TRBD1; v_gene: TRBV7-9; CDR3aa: CASSKDRYEQYF; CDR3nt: TGTGCCAGCAGTAAGGACAGGTACGAGCAGTACTTC
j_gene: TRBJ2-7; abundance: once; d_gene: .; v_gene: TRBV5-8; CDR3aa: CASSLGGLGYEQYF; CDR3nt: TGTGCCAGCAGCTTGGGTGGGCTAGGCTACGAGCAGTACTTC
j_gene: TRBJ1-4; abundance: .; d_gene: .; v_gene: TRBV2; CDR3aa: CASRDGEKLFF; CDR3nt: TGTGCCAGCAGGGATGGTGAAAAACTGTTTTTT
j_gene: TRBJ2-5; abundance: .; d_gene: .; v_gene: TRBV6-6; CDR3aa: CASSYGGIETQYF; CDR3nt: TGTGCCAGCAGTTACGGCGGGATAGAGACCCAGTACTTC
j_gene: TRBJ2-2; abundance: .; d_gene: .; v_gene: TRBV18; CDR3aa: CASSPSVNGELFF; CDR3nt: TGTGCCAGCTCACCTAGCGTTAACGGGGAGCTGTTTTTT
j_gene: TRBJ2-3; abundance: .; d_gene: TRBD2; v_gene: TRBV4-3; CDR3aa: CASSQFWVAGGTDTQYF; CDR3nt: TGCGCCAGCAGCCAATTCTGGGTAGCGGGGGGCACAGATACGCAGTATTTT
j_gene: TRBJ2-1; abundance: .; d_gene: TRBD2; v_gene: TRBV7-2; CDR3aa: CASSLHLAGSYNEQFF; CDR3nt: TGTGCCAGCAGCTTGCATCTAGCGGGATCCTACAATGAGCAGTTCTTC
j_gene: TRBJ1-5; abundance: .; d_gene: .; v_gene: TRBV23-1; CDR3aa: CASSQFERNQPQHF; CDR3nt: TGCGCCAGCAGTCAATTTGAACGCAATCAGCCCCAGCATTTT
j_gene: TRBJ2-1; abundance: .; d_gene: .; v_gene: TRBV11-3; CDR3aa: CASSFTSYNEQFF; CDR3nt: TGTGCCAGCAGCTTCACGTCCTACAATGAGCAGTTCTTC
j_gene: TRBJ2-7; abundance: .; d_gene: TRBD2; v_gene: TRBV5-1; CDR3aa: CASSPTGLPTHEQYF; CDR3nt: TGCGCCAGCAGCCCCACGGGACTACCTACTCACGAGCAGTACTTC
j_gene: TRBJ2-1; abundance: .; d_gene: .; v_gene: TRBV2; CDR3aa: CASTPRGVNEQFF; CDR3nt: TGTGCCAGCACCCCCAGGGGGGTCAATGAGCAGTTCTTC
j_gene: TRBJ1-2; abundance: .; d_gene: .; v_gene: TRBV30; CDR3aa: CAWRRERYRYGYTF; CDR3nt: TGTGCCTGGAGGCGGGAGAGATACCGCTATGGCTACACCTTC
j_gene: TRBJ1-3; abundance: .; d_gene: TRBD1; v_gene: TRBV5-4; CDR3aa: CASSLEGTGRNTIYF; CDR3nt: TGTGCCAGCAGCTTGGAAGGGACAGGGAGAAACACCATATATTTT
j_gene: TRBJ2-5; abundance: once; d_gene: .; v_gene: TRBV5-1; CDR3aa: CASSLTAGYQETQYF; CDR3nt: TGCGCCAGCAGCCTGACCGCGGGGTACCAAGAGACCCAGTACTTC
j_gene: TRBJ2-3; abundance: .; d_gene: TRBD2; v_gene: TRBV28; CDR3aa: CASSPGLAGFPTDTQYF; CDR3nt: TGTGCCAGCTCACCGGGACTAGCGGGGTTCCCCACAGATACGCAGTATTTT
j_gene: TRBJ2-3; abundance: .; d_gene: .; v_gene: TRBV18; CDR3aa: CASSRGSFTDTQYF; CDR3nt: TGTGCCAGCTCACGGGGCTCGTTCACAGATACGCAGTATTTT
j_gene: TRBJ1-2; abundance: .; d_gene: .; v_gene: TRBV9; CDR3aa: CASSVGRSTNYGYTF; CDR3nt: TGTGCCAGCAGCGTAGGAAGGAGTACTAACTATGGCTACACCTTC
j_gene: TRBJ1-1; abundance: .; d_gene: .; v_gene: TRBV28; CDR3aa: CASSGVWNTEAFF; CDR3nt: TGTGCCAGCAGCGGGGTTTGGAACACTGAAGCTTTCTTT
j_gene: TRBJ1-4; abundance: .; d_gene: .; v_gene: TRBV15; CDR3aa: CATSRLTGSSDEKLFF; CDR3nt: TGTGCCACCAGCAGATTAACAGGGTCATCTGATGAAAAACTGTTTTTT
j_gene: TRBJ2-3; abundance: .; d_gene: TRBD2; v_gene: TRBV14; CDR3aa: CASSPRGSGIQDTQYF; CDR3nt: TGTGCCAGCAGCCCCCGGGGTAGCGGGATCCAAGATACGCAGTATTTT
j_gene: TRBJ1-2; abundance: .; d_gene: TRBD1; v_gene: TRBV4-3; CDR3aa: CASSQVKGAGGYTF; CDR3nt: TGCGCCAGCAGCCAAGTTAAGGGGGCGGGTGGCTACACCTTC
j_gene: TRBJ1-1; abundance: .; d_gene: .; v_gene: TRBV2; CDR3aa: CASNRANTEAFF; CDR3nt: TGTGCCAGCAATCGGGCGAACACTGAAGCTTTCTTT
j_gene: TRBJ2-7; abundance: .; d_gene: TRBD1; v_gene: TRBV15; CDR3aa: CATSRDRLNEQYF; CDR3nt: TGTGCCACCAGCAGGGACAGGTTAAACGAGCAGTACTTC
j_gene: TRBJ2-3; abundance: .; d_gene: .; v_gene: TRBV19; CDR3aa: CASREFGDTQYF; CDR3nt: TGTGCCAGTAGGGAGTTTGGGGATACGCAGTATTTT
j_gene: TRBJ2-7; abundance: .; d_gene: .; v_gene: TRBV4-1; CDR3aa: CASSRQGGAQEQYF; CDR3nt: TGCGCCAGCAGCCGGCAAGGGGGGGCGCAGGAGCAGTACTTC
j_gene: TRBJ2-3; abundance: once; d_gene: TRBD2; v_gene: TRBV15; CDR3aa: CATSRSGGASTDTQYF; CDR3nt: TGTGCCACCAGCAGATCGGGGGGAGCTAGCACAGATACGCAGTATTTT
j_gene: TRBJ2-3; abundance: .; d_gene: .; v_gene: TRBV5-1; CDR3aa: CASTQGGTDTQYF; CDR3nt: TGCGCCAGCACACAGGGTGGCACAGATACGCAGTATTTT
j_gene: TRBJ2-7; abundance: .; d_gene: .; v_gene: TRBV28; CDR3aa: CASSLPPGNAIEQYF; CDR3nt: TGTGCCAGCAGTTTACCTCCGGGAAACGCCATCGAGCAGTACTTC
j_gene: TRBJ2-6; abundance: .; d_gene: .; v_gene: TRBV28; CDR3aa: CASLPIQGAGANVLTF; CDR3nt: TGTGCCAGCCTCCCCATACAGGGTGCGGGGGCCAACGTCCTGACTTTC
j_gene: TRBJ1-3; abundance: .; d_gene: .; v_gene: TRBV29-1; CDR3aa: CSVGYIAPSGNTIYF; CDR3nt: TGCAGCGTAGGCTATATCGCACCATCTGGAAACACCATATATTTT
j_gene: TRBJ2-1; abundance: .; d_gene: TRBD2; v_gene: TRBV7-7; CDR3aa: CASSLFLAAMNEQFF; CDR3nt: TGTGCCAGCAGCTTATTCCTAGCGGCTATGAATGAGCAGTTCTTC
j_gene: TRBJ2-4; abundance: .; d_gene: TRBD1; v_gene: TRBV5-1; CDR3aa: CASSLAPDRGVGKNIQYF; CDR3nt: TGCGCCAGCAGCTTGGCTCCAGACAGGGGAGTGGGCAAAAACATTCAGTACTTC
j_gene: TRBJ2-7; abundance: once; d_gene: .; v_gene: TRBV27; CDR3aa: CASSSLAQTYEQYF; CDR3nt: TGTGCCAGCAGTTCACTGGCCCAAACCTACGAGCAGTACTTC
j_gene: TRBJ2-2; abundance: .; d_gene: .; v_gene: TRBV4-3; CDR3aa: CASSQAIGGTGELFF; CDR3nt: TGCGCCAGCAGCCAAGCGATCGGGGGCACCGGGGAGCTGTTTTTT
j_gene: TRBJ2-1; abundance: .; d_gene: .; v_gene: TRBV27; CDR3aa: CASIPSGLRLNEQFF; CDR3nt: TGTGCCAGCATTCCCAGCGGTCTAAGGTTGAATGAGCAGTTCTTC
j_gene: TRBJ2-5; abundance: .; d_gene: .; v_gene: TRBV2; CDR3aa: CASAPKTQYF; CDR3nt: TGTGCCAGCGCCCCCAAGACCCAGTACTTC
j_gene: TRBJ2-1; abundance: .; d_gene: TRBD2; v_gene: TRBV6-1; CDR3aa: CATERESSYNEQFF; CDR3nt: TGTGCCACCGAGCGGGAGAGCTCCTACAATGAGCAGTTCTTC